A selection of T cell receptor beta chains follows, all from one sample in a study of blood T cell repertoires in COVID-19. Repertoires were generated with immunoSEQ multiplex PCR, while TCRdb's copy carries only in-frame clones and drops some. The repertoire holds around 47,000 clones, with around 81% as singletons. Sample: peripheral blood. The receptors here all came from a woman aged 80 or over with COVID-19, enrolled during active disease. The CDR3 runs from the conserved cysteine through the conserved F or W. Each record gives: clone size, V gene, J gene, CDR3 length, D gene, CDR3 DNA, CDR3 protein. A D gene is named only where the DNA matches it firmly. Expanded clones are given a class, and other clones once, few, many or no size at all.

size: NA; V: TRBV7-6; J: TRBJ2-1; length: 14; D: TRBD2; DNA: TGTGCCAGCATGAGCGGGAGCACCTTGGGTGAGCAGTTCTTC; CDR3: CASMSGSTLGEQFF
size: few; V: TRBV18; J: TRBJ2-7; length: 17; D: TRBD1; DNA: TGTGCCAGCTCACCACCGCCGTGGGACAGGGGCCGCTACGAGCAGTACTTC; CDR3: CASSPPPWDRGRYEQYF
size: NA; V: TRBV9; J: TRBJ2-1; length: 15; D: TRBD2; DNA: TGTGCCAGCAACCGCCCTAGCGGAAACTACAATGAGCAGTTCTTC; CDR3: CASNRPSGNYNEQFF
size: few; V: TRBV7-8; J: TRBJ2-7; length: 16; D: TRBD2; DNA: TGTGCCAGCAGCCTCGGACTAGCGGGAAGGGCCTACGAGCAGTACTTC; CDR3: CASSLGLAGRAYEQYF
size: NA; V: TRBV7-8; J: TRBJ2-3; length: 15; D: NA; DNA: TGTGCCAGCAGCTTCTCCTCAGGGGCTCGGGATACGCAGTATTTT; CDR3: CASSFSSGARDTQYF
size: NA; V: TRBV30; J: TRBJ1-5; length: 13; D: NA; DNA: TGTGCCTGGAGTGTACAGATCAATCAGCCCCAGCATTTT; CDR3: CAWSVQINQPQHF
size: NA; V: TRBV25-1; J: TRBJ2-7; length: 14; D: TRBD1; DNA: TGTGCCAGCAGTAATTGGGCAGGGGGTTACGAGCAGTACTTC; CDR3: CASSNWAGGYEQYF
size: NA; V: TRBV18; J: TRBJ2-7; length: 15; D: NA; DNA: TGTGCCAGCTCACCCACGGGAGCACCCCGCTACGAGCAGTACTTC; CDR3: CASSPTGAPRYEQYF
size: NA; V: TRBV19; J: TRBJ2-1; length: 13; D: NA; DNA: TGTGCCAGTAGTATGGGCATCTACAATGAGCAGTTCTTC; CDR3: CASSMGIYNEQFF
size: NA; V: TRBV27; J: TRBJ1-6; length: 14; D: NA; DNA: TGTGCCAGCAGGACCGGGACAAGTCATTCACCCCTCCACTTT; CDR3: CASRTGTSHSPLHF
size: NA; V: TRBV28; J: TRBJ1-5; length: 14; D: TRBD1; DNA: TGTGCCAGCAGGGGGGGACAGGGGGGTCAGCCCCAGCATTTT; CDR3: CASRGGQGGQPQHF
size: NA; V: TRBV3-1/TRBV3-2; J: TRBJ2-5; length: 16; D: TRBD2; DNA: TGTGCCAGCAGCCTGGGACTAGCGGGAAGGCTAGAGACCCAGTACTTC; CDR3: CASSLGLAGRLETQYF
size: NA; V: TRBV28; J: TRBJ2-2; length: 17; D: TRBD2; DNA: TGTGCCAGCAGTCTAGGTGGTTTCGGGGGGAAGGCCGGGGAGCTGTTTTTT; CDR3: CASSLGGFGGKAGELFF
size: NA; V: TRBV5-1; J: TRBJ2-6; length: 16; D: TRBD1; DNA: TGCGCCAGCAGCGCCGGACAGGGATCTGGGGCCAACGTCCTGACTTTC; CDR3: CASSAGQGSGANVLTF
size: NA; V: TRBV5-8; J: TRBJ1-4; length: 18; D: TRBD1; DNA: TGTGCCAGCAGCTGGGGGGGACAGGCCCTACCTCACCTTGAAAAACTGTTTTTT; CDR3: CASSWGGQALPHLEKLFF
size: NA; V: TRBV20-1; J: TRBJ2-7; length: 11; D: TRBD2; DNA: TGCAGTGCCCAATCTGGGACTAGCCGGTACTTC; CDR3: CSAQSGTSRYF
size: NA; V: TRBV9; J: TRBJ2-3; length: 15; D: TRBD2; DNA: TGTGCCAGCAGCGATAGCGGGAGGGGAACAGATACGCAGTATTTT; CDR3: CASSDSGRGTDTQYF
size: NA; V: TRBV6-5; J: TRBJ2-5; length: 11; D: NA; DNA: TGTGCCAGCAACTACCAAGGGACCCAGTACTTC; CDR3: CASNYQGTQYF
size: NA; V: TRBV3-1/TRBV3-2; J: TRBJ2-7; length: 14; D: NA; DNA: TGTGCCAGCAGCCCCAATAACGGGGCCGGGGGGCAGTACTTC; CDR3: CASSPNNGAGGQYF
size: NA; V: TRBV9; J: TRBJ1-6; length: 14; D: NA; DNA: TGTGCCAGCAGCCTTTACTCCTATAATTCACCCCTCCACTTT; CDR3: CASSLYSYNSPLHF
size: NA; V: TRBV7-8; J: TRBJ2-7; length: 15; D: TRBD1; DNA: TGTGCCAGCAGCTTAGTGGCGACAGGGGCGTACGAGCAGTACTTC; CDR3: CASSLVATGAYEQYF
size: medium-sized; V: TRBV7-9; J: TRBJ2-7; length: 14; D: TRBD1; DNA: TGTGCCAGCAGCTATTCAGGGGGCTCCTACGAGCAGTACTTC; CDR3: CASSYSGGSYEQYF
size: NA; V: TRBV7-3; J: TRBJ1-1; length: 15; D: NA; DNA: TGTGCCAGCAGCGCAGAGGCGAGTGGGAACACTGAAGCTTTCTTT; CDR3: CASSAEASGNTEAFF
size: NA; V: TRBV11-2; J: TRBJ1-1; length: 14; D: NA; DNA: TGTGCCAGCAGCTTAGTCGGGGTGAACACTGAAGCTTTCTTT; CDR3: CASSLVGVNTEAFF
size: once; V: TRBV20-1; J: TRBJ2-1; length: 16; D: NA; DNA: TGCAGTGCTAGTACGGGAGACCCAAGCTCCTACAATGAGCAGTTCTTC; CDR3: CSASTGDPSSYNEQFF
size: NA; V: TRBV18; J: TRBJ1-4; length: 13; D: NA; DNA: TGTGCCAGCTCACCAACCCGAGAGGAAAAACTGTTTTTT; CDR3: CASSPTREEKLFF
size: few; V: TRBV2; J: TRBJ1-2; length: 14; D: NA; DNA: TGTGCCAGCAGTGAGTGGCAGGGGAACTATGGCTACACCTTC; CDR3: CASSEWQGNYGYTF
size: NA; V: TRBV19; J: TRBJ1-6; length: 13; D: NA; DNA: TGTGCCAGTACTTACAGCCTTAATTCACCCCTCCACTTT; CDR3: CASTYSLNSPLHF
size: NA; V: TRBV5-4; J: TRBJ1-3; length: 13; D: TRBD1; DNA: TGTGCCAGCAGGACTGACAGGGGAGACACCATATATTTT; CDR3: CASRTDRGDTIYF
size: once; V: TRBV5-1; J: TRBJ2-1; length: 18; D: TRBD2; DNA: TGCGCCAGCAAGAGGGACGCTAGGACTAGCGGGAGGGACGGTGAGCAGTTCTTC; CDR3: CASKRDARTSGRDGEQFF
size: NA; V: TRBV3-1/TRBV3-2; J: TRBJ2-2; length: 15; D: NA; DNA: TGTGCCAGCAGCCTCTTTAGCGGGAACACCGGGGAGCTGTTTTTT; CDR3: CASSLFSGNTGELFF
size: NA; V: TRBV10-3; J: TRBJ1-5; length: 14; D: TRBD1; DNA: TGTGCCATCAGTCCTGACAGGGAAGGGCAGCCCCAGCATTTT; CDR3: CAISPDREGQPQHF
size: NA; V: TRBV28; J: TRBJ1-1; length: 16; D: TRBD1; DNA: TGTGCCAGCAGTTCCCCCAGGGGGGTCCGAAGTACTGAAGCTTTCTTT; CDR3: CASSSPRGVRSTEAFF
size: NA; V: TRBV2; J: TRBJ2-3; length: 17; D: TRBD2; DNA: TGTGCCAGCACCTTACGGAGGCTAGCGGGAGGAGCAGATACGCAGTATTTT; CDR3: CASTLRRLAGGADTQYF
size: few; V: TRBV7-3; J: TRBJ1-3; length: 16; D: NA; DNA: TGTGCCAGCAGCCTGACAGGCCCCGGGGCTGGAAACACCATATATTTT; CDR3: CASSLTGPGAGNTIYF
size: many; V: TRBV7-9; J: TRBJ1-2; length: 15; D: NA; DNA: TGTGCCAGCAGCTTAGGCGGTGCAGGGGACTATGGCTACACCTTC; CDR3: CASSLGGAGDYGYTF
size: NA; V: TRBV6-5; J: TRBJ1-1; length: 12; D: NA; DNA: TGTTCTCTTCGGGTAATGAACACTGAAGCTTTCTTT; CDR3: CSLRVMNTEAFF
size: NA; V: TRBV10-3; J: TRBJ2-7; length: 18; D: TRBD2; DNA: TGTGCCATCAGTGCCCCCGGGGGGATAGCGGGAGCCTCGGGTGAGCAGTACTTC; CDR3: CAISAPGGIAGASGEQYF
size: NA; V: TRBV2; J: TRBJ1-5; length: 13; D: NA; DNA: TGTGCCAGCACTAGACAGACCAATCAGCCCCAGCATTTT; CDR3: CASTRQTNQPQHF
size: NA; V: TRBV7-9; J: TRBJ2-1; length: 14; D: NA; DNA: TGTGCCAGCAGCCCGCGGACAGGGAGGGATGAGCAGTTCTTC; CDR3: CASSPRTGRDEQFF
size: NA; V: TRBV2; J: TRBJ1-5; length: 15; D: TRBD1; DNA: TGTGCCAGCAGTGTAACGGGACAGAGCAATCAGCCCCAGCATTTT; CDR3: CASSVTGQSNQPQHF
size: NA; V: TRBV4-1; J: TRBJ2-5; length: 15; D: TRBD1; DNA: TGCGCCAGCAGCCAACTCCGGGACAGGGGCGAGACCCAGTACTTC; CDR3: CASSQLRDRGETQYF
size: NA; V: TRBV12-3/TRBV12-4; J: TRBJ1-5; length: 12; D: TRBD1; DNA: TGTGCCAGCAGGCAGGGGGATCAGCCCCAGCATTTT; CDR3: CASRQGDQPQHF
size: NA; V: TRBV4-2; J: TRBJ2-1; length: 19; D: NA; DNA: TGTGCCAGCAGCCAAGACCTCCCCTCCAGCGGCCGACATAGTAATGAGCAGTTCTTC; CDR3: CASSQDLPSSGRHSNEQFF